These T cell receptor beta chains were read from a single sample in a study of blood T cell repertoires in COVID-19. Repertoires were generated with immunoSEQ multiplex PCR, while TCRdb's copy carries only in-frame clones and drops some. The table has over 200,000 clones, around 93% seen once. The sample consisted of PBMCs or T cells enriched from blood (not recorded which). The receptors were sampled from a human donor in a cohort exposed to, infected with or recovered from COVID-19 (not recorded which). The donor label of this sample is uncertain. Each CDR3 is given with its conserved first and last residue. The D gene is left open where the match is weak. Only some rows state a clone size, as once, few, many or a class for expanded clones.

D gene,J gene,clone size,V gene,CDR3 protein,CDR3 DNA
TRBD2,TRBJ2-3,-,TRBV7-6,CASSSRGSTTDTQYF,TGTGCCAGCAGCTCGCGGGGGTCAACCACAGATACGCAGTATTTT
-,TRBJ2-2,-,TRBV5-1,CASRWTADTGELFF,TGCGCCAGCAGGTGGACAGCTGACACCGGGGAGCTGTTTTTT
-,TRBJ2-3,-,TRBV18,CASSPQSSPTDTQYF,TGTGCCAGCTCACCACAATCTAGCCCCACAGATACGCAGTATTTT
TRBD1,TRBJ1-1,-,TRBV2,CASSAGTGLKKTEAFF,TGTGCCAGCAGTGCCGGGACAGGGTTGAAGAAGACTGAAGCTTTCTTT
-,TRBJ2-1,-,TRBV3-1/TRBV3-2,CASTQTRGEQFF,TGTGCCAGCACCCAAACCAGGGGAGAGCAGTTCTTC
-,TRBJ2-3,-,TRBV2,CASSEGELTQYF,TGTGCCAGCAGTGAAGGGGAGCTTACGCAGTATTTT
-,TRBJ2-7,-,TRBV7-2,CASSLYASSYEQYF,TGTGCCAGCAGCTTATATGCTAGTTCCTACGAGCAGTACTTC
-,TRBJ2-7,-,TRBV9,CASSPEAVSYEQYF,TGTGCCAGCAGCCCCGAGGCGGTTTCCTACGAGCAGTACTTC
TRBD1,TRBJ1-5,-,TRBV6-5,CASSQGQSNQPQHF,TGTGCCAGCAGCCAGGGACAGTCCAATCAGCCCCAGCATTTT
TRBD1,TRBJ2-5,-,TRBV24-1,CATSDATGGETQYF,TGTGCCACCAGTGACGCGACAGGGGGAGAGACCCAGTACTTC
-,TRBJ1-1,once,TRBV11-2,CASSQDPRGEAFF,TGTGCCAGCAGCCAAGACCCACGCGGTGAAGCTTTCTTT
-,TRBJ2-5,-,TRBV4-1,CASSQAEDSIFETQYF,TGCGCCAGCAGCCAAGCAGAGGACTCTATCTTCGAGACCCAGTACTTC
-,TRBJ1-1,-,TRBV19,CPRRCMNTEAFF,TGTCCGCGGCGGTGTATGAACACTGAAGCTTTCTTT
-,TRBJ1-1,-,TRBV5-1,CASSLFDSVDGNTEAFF,TGCGCCAGCAGCTTATTTGACAGCGTGGATGGGAACACTGAAGCTTTCTTT
-,TRBJ1-2,-,TRBV29-1,CSVDGGGGGYTF,TGCAGCGTTGACGGCGGGGGGGGAGGCTACACCTTC
TRBD1,TRBJ1-2,-,TRBV12-5,CASGPRMPRGQRGYTF,TGTGCTAGTGGGCCTCGTATGCCCAGGGGGCAGAGAGGCTACACCTTC
-,TRBJ1-1,-,TRBV7-3,CASSVLTGAEAFF,TGTGCCAGCAGCGTACTTACCGGGGCTGAAGCTTTCTTT
TRBD2,TRBJ2-3,-,TRBV10-3,CAISESGGAGDTQYF,TGTGCCATCAGTGAATCCGGGGGGGCCGGAGATACGCAGTATTTT
-,TRBJ1-4,-,TRBV19,CASSWGGTNEKLFF,TGTGCCAGTAGTTGGGGGGGAACTAATGAAAAACTGTTTTTT
-,TRBJ2-1,-,TRBV6-2/TRBV6-3,CASSYSADEQFF,TGTGCCAGCAGTTACTCGGCGGATGAGCAGTTCTTC
TRBD1,TRBJ1-2,-,TRBV30,CAWSVRGGAGHGYTF,TGTGCCTGGAGTGTACGAGGGGGCGCTGGTCATGGCTACACCTTC
TRBD1,TRBJ1-5,few,TRBV27,CASSLDRGDQPQHF,TGTGCCAGCAGTTTGGACAGGGGTGATCAGCCCCAGCATTTT
-,TRBJ2-7,-,TRBV19,CASSMEGHEQYF,TGTGCCAGTAGTATGGAGGGACACGAGCAGTACTTC
TRBD1,TRBJ1-1,-,TRBV10-3,CATWTGDRGEAFF,TGTGCCACCTGGACAGGGGATCGGGGTGAAGCTTTCTTT
-,TRBJ2-2,-,TRBV18,CASSPRTGSDTGELFF,TGTGCCAGCTCACCACGTACAGGGTCGGACACCGGGGAGCTGTTTTTT
TRBD1,TRBJ1-1,-,TRBV4-1,CASSQEGQGAGPAFF,TGCGCCAGCAGCCAAGAGGGACAGGGGGCAGGCCCGGCTTTCTTT
TRBD2,TRBJ2-3,-,TRBV5-4,CASRFRGGPLDTQYF,TGTGCCAGCAGATTCCGGGGGGGGCCCTTAGATACGCAGTATTTT
-,TRBJ1-2,-,TRBV6-1,CASSDGRNYGYTF,TGTGCCAGCAGTGACGGGAGGAACTATGGCTACACCTTC
-,TRBJ2-7,-,TRBV18,CASSPGGTANYEQYF,TGTGCCAGCTCACCAGGGGGGACAGCGAACTACGAGCAGTACTTC
-,TRBJ1-4,-,TRBV5-8,CASSLGTQTNEKLFF,TGTGCCAGCAGCTTAGGGACACAAACTAATGAAAAACTGTTTTTT
-,TRBJ1-6,-,TRBV5-1,CASSSGGDDSPLHF,TGCGCCAGCAGCTCGGGGGGTGACGATTCACCCCTCCACTTT
TRBD1,TRBJ1-1,-,TRBV12-3/TRBV12-4,CASSRDRATEAFF,TGTGCCAGCAGTCGGGACAGGGCCACTGAAGCTTTCTTT
TRBD2,TRBJ2-3,-,TRBV9,CASSVASGSTSTDTQYF,TGTGCCAGCAGCGTAGCTAGCGGATCCACTAGCACAGATACGCAGTATTTT
TRBD1,TRBJ1-4,-,TRBV7-8,CASSAGTGGNEKLFF,TGTGCCAGCAGCGCCGGGACAGGGGGTAATGAAAAACTGTTTTTT
TRBD1,TRBJ2-1,-,TRBV27,CASSFLGTGVYNEQFF,TGTGCCAGCAGTTTTTTAGGGACAGGGGTCTACAATGAGCAGTTCTTC
-,TRBJ1-1,-,TRBV4-1,CASSQVNSVNTEAFF,TGCGCCAGCAGCCAAGTTAATTCAGTGAACACTGAAGCTTTCTTT
-,TRBJ1-6,-,TRBV4-1,CASSQDRGALSYNSPLHF,TGCGCCAGCAGCCAAGATCGGGGTGCCCTCTCCTATAATTCACCCCTCCACTTT